The T cell receptor (beta chain) described here comes from a study of CD4 T cells in relation to SARS-CoV-2 and coronaviruses. In regard to this clone: No antigen is known for it.

This table comes from immunoSEQ multiplex PCR, and its TCRdb copy is limited to in-frame clones, with some not included. The table records tens of thousands of clones, just under 70% of them present only once. Before the COVID-19 pandemic, during about 2011-2019, CD4+ T cells were taken from unexposed donors. The cells were cultured for under twelve days before CD4+ T cells were isolated. The material sequenced was CD4+ T cells from PBMCs, cultured in vitro. The sequence came from a human donor in good health.

CDR3 sequence (DNA): TGTGCCAGCAGTTTATCTCTGACAGGGAAGGCTTTCTTT. Translating gives CASSLSLTGKAFF. The chain has TRBV27 and TRBJ1-1; 7 bases agree with TRBD1. This CDR3 region has 13 residues. The V and J ends lost 0 bases and 11 bases, in that order; junction bases with no gene match: 6. Germline loops: CDR1 MNHEY, CDR2 SMNVEV (reference sequence).